This T cell receptor beta chain is from a study of PD-L1 blockade in urothelial cancer. Regarding time point: peripheral blood 6 weeks after treatment start. Germline CDR1 KGHSH, CDR2 LQKENI. The V and J ends lost 4 bases and 4 bases respectively, with 11 bases between them. There are 13 residues in the CDR3. Profiled with immunoSEQ multiplex PCR; TCRdb holds only in-frame clones, not every one. The sample lists about 45,000 clones, about 90% occurring once. The source is a man in his 70s with urothelial cancer. Specimen: PBMCs, collected around atezolizumab (anti-PD-L1) treatment. J is TRBJ2-7 and V is TRBV18; D not certain. As DNA, the CDR3 is TGTGCCAGCTCACGCTCTAGTGGGTACGAGCAGTACTTC. Protein product: CASSRSSGYEQYF.